Sample share makes the clone carrying this T cell receptor (beta chain) medium-sized. Its target is not known. Oncomine TCR Beta short-read sequencing was applied to DNA from cultured CD4+ T cells. TCRdb called the PCR reads again in MiXCR, with one record for every CDR3 protein. The sample lists 3,400 or so distinct CDR3 sequences; less than 45% were seen once. These data belong to a study of vaccination and CD4 T cells after COVID-19. In the study overall: Convalescent cases consisted of six males and four females, of whom two were Hispanic. The stimulus for the cells was overlapping spike peptides derived from SARS-CoV-2, HCoV-NL63, HCoV-OC43 and HCoV-229E.

This CDR3 has 15 residues. Germline V gene sequence: CDR1 LNHNV, CDR2 YYDKDF (reference sequence). The J segment lost 3 bases and the V segment lost 0 bases, leaving 1 base of the junction unmatched. The sample's treatment: approximately 11-day PBMC culture with coronavirus spike peptide pools or control peptides (ViraFEST assay). Specimen: CD4+ T cells from blood, cultured in vitro. The chain recombines TRBV15 with TRBJ2-2; 7 bases align to TRBD2. This clonotype was sampled from a human donor who had recovered from COVID-19. DNA for the CDR3: TGTGCCACCAGCAGAGATGCGGGGGACACCGGGGAGCTGTTTTTT. Its protein product is CATSRDAGDTGELFF.